The 24 T cell receptor beta chains presented below share a single source sample, sequenced in a study of T cells in Graves' hyperthyroidism and ophthalmopathy. Amplification targeted TCR beta CDR3 regions from RNA transcripts. Carried out on the TCR CDR3, a first-round RT-PCR used the HTBI primer set. TCRdb re-derived calls from the multiplex PCR reads in MiXCR, one entry per CDR3 protein. The repertoire holds about 400,000 distinct CDR3 sequences, with 14% to 15% as singletons. The specimen sequenced was blood. These receptors came from a man aged 18 to 30 with Graves' ophthalmopathy.

This clonotype has ten or more counts. The genes are TRBV6-1 and TRBJ1-3; possible D gene TRBD1, 5 bases. The germline V gene encodes CDR1 MNHNS and CDR2 SASEGT. This CDR3 has 14 amino acids. Trimming stripped 6 bases from V and 5 bases from J, with 14 bases between. The CDR3 loop is CASRGTQDRNTIYF. In DNA form, the CDR3 reads TGTGCCAGCAGAGGGACGCAGGACCGAAACACCATATATTTT.

This clonotype appeared many times. The chain carries TRBV29-1 and TRBJ2-7, with unresolved D. Germline V CDR1 and CDR2: SQVTM, ANQGSEA. V was trimmed by 6 bases and J by 0 bases, leaving 12 bases between them. CDR3 length: 13 residues. Written as DNA, the CDR3 is TGCAGCGTCAAATACAGAAACTCCTACGAGCAGTACTTC. Residues: CSVKYRNSYEQYF.

The rearrangement joins TRBV4-1 to TRBJ2-6; 7 positions agree with TRBD1. The V segment lost 2 bases and the J segment 2 bases; nucleotides outside the gene matches: 3. Germline assignment: CDR1 MGHRA and CDR2 YSYEKL. The CDR3 is made up of 16 amino acids. The CDR3 region has the DNA TGCGCCAGCAGCCAACCCACAGGGGCTGGGGCCAACGTCCTGACTTTC. It codes for CASSQPTGAGANVLTF.

This clonotype was seen many times. The chain recombines TRBV20-1 with TRBJ1-6; no firm D call. The CDR3 runs 12 residues. CDR1 DFQATT and CDR2 SNEGSKA come from the germline V gene (reference sequence). Trimming left V 3 bases short and J 7 bases short, with 7 bases between. The CDR3 reads CSASGPNSPLHF. In DNA form, the CDR3 reads TGCAGTGCTAGCGGGCCGAATTCACCCCTCCACTTT.

This clonotype was seen many times. The CDR3 loop is CASSPPAGKAQETQYF. The CDR3 coding sequence is TGTGCCAGCAGCCCACCTGCGGGCAAAGCGCAAGAGACCCAGTACTTC. V is TRBV7-9 and J is TRBJ2-5; a weak D match, TRBD2 (5 bases). Germline CDR1 and CDR2: SEHNR and FQNEAQ (reference sequence). V lost 5 bases and J lost 2, with 18 bases in between. The CDR3 is 16 residues long.

This clonotype appeared a few times. The V call is TRBV20-1, the J call TRBJ1-4; 7 bases are a match to TRBD1. The CDR3 extends over 14 amino acids. J lost 2 bases, V lost 7 bases, and 7 bases had no gene match. Looked up from germline, CDR1 is DFQATT and CDR2 is SNEGSKA (reference sequence). The CDR3: CSVRQGITNEKLFF. CDR3 nucleotide sequence: TGCAGTGTTCGACAGGGTATCACTAATGAAAAACTGTTTTTT.

This clonotype was seen ten or more times. The chain couples TRBV11-2 to TRBJ2-5, with D possibly matching TRBD1 (5 bases). The CDR3 sequence is 14 residues long. CDR1 is SGHAT and CDR2 is FQNNGV in the germline V gene. The V end was cut by 3 bases, the J end by 2 bases, with 10 bases between. Here the CDR3 reads CASSFNQGQETQYF. The DNA of the CDR3 is TGTGCCAGCAGCTTTAATCAGGGACAAGAGACCCAGTACTTC.

This clonotype was found many times. The V gene is TRBV7-2, the J gene TRBJ1-5, with D perhaps TRBD1 (5 bases). This CDR3 comprises 15 residues. Germline assignment: CDR1 SGHTA and CDR2 FQGNSA. Trimming removed 4 bases at V and 7 bases at J, with 17 bases between. The CDR3 is CASSWPGGTGQPQHF. The CDR3 DNA reads TGTGCCAGCAGCTGGCCGGGGGGGACGGGGCAGCCCCAGCATTTT.

V gene TRBV19 combines with J gene TRBJ1-4, with TRBD1 identical over 8 bases. CDR1 and CDR2 (germline): LNHDA, SQIVND (reference sequence). The CDR3 spans 14 residues. Losses at the gene ends were 7 bases for V and 8 bases for J; bases not matched to a gene: 9. The CDR3 DNA follows: TGTGCCAGTACCCCAGGGGGCATTGTAGAAAAACTGTTTTTT. Amino acids: CASTPGGIVEKLFF.

The table lists this clonotype with many counts. The chain joins TRBV12-3 or TRBV12-4 to TRBJ1-2; D may be TRBD1 (5 bases). The CDR3 totals 14 residues. Trimming left V 5 bases short and J 6 bases short, with 16 bases between. CDR3 coding DNA: TGTGCCAGCAGTCCCCGGCTCGGGGCAGATGGCTACACCTTC. This codes for CASSPRLGADGYTF.

The chain couples TRBV20-1 to TRBJ2-3, with TRBD2 matching over 9 bases. V trimming: 5 bases; J trimming: 0 bases; junction bases outside the gene matches: 3. In germline, CDR1 is DFQATT, CDR2 SNEGSKA (reference sequence). The CDR3 has 14 amino acids. CDR3 residues: CSAGGLASTDTQYF. The CDR3 nucleotides are TGCAGTGCTGGGGGACTAGCTAGCACAGATACGCAGTATTTT.

This clonotype was seen at least ten times. The CDR3 coding sequence is TGTGCCAGCAGCTGGGGGCAGGGGCCTTTATATGGCTACACCTTC. It is translated as CASSWGQGPLYGYTF. The gene calls are TRBV7-2 and TRBJ1-2; TRBD1 might be the D (6 bases). The germline V gene has CDR1 SGHTA and CDR2 FQGNSA. CDR3 length: 15 residues. The V end lost 4 bases, the J end lost 5 bases, and 17 bases lay between the germline ends.

This clonotype has ten or more counts. V gene TRBV12-3 or TRBV12-4 combines with J gene TRBJ2-7, with D maybe TRBD2 (5 bases). This CDR3 comprises 12 residues. Trimming left V 7 bases short and J 1 base short, with 8 bases between. The chain's CDR3 is CASTSRSYEQYF. The CDR3 DNA follows: TGTGCCAGCACTAGCAGGTCCTACGAGCAGTACTTC.

In this sample, this clonotype turned up many times. The rearrangement joins TRBV24-1 to TRBJ1-2, with D perhaps matching TRBD1 (5 bases). The germline V gene has CDR1 KGHDR and CDR2 SFDVKD. With 1 base removed from V and 6 bases from J, the gap between germline ends came to 11 bases. The CDR3 is 14 residues long. In nucleotides, the CDR3 is TGTGCCACCAGTGATTTACAGGCTGACCATGGCTACACCTTC. It specifies CATSDLQADHGYTF.

This clonotype has just a few counts. This clone may be a read error of a much larger clone one base away. This chain joins TRBV3-1 and TRBJ1-5, with D perhaps matching TRBD1 (5 bases). Germline V gene sequence: CDR1 LGHDT, CDR2 YNNKEL (reference sequence). V gave up 5 bases and J gave up 7 bases, with 18 bases separating them. This CDR3 spans 15 amino acids. The CDR3 reads CASSNGAGPGQPQHF. Written as DNA, the CDR3 is TGTGCCAGCAGCAACGGGGCAGGGCCGGGCCAGCCCCAGCATTTT.

This clonotype was detected only a few times. The V gene is TRBV6-1, the J gene TRBJ2-1, with 9 bases fitting TRBD2. This CDR3 has 13 residues. Germline V gene sequence: CDR1 MNHNS, CDR2 SASEGT. V trimming: 10 bases; J trimming: 4 bases; junction bases outside the gene matches: 5. CDR3 sequence reads: CAITSGSYNEQFF. In DNA, the CDR3 is TGTGCCATAACTAGCGGGTCTTACAATGAGCAGTTCTTC.

This clonotype was counted ten times or more. This rearrangement joins TRBV12-3 or TRBV12-4 to TRBJ1-5, with D hard to call. The V end lost 5 bases, the J end lost 4 bases, and 6 bases lay between the germline ends. The CDR3 has 12 residues. As DNA, the CDR3 is TGTGCCAGCAGTCAGTTGAATCAGCCCCAGCATTTT. As protein: CASSQLNQPQHF.

This clonotype was recorded a few times. The chain couples TRBV5-1 to TRBJ2-7; tentatively, D is TRBD2 (5 bases). Germline-derived CDR1 and CDR2 are SGHRS and YFSETQ. The CDR3 contains 13 residues. The V end was cut by 3 bases, the J end by 3 bases, with 10 bases between. The DNA for the CDR3 is TGCGCCAGCAGCTCGCCCGGACTCTACGAGCAGTACTTC. Its translation: CASSSPGLYEQYF.

This clonotype has only a few counts. The chain links TRBV11-2 to TRBJ2-7; 9 bases align to TRBD2. This CDR3 has 18 amino acids. Germline-derived CDR1 and CDR2 are SGHAT and FQNNGV. With 2 bases clipped from V and 2 bases from J, the junction kept 13 bases outside the gene matches. CDR3 in amino acids: CASSLHPSGVRTTYEQYF. CDR3 in DNA: TGTGCCAGCAGCTTACACCCTAGCGGGGTTAGGACCACCTACGAGCAGTACTTC.

This clonotype was recorded many times. The V gene is TRBV3-1, the J gene TRBJ1-3; TRBD1 matches at 7 bases. Germline V gene sequence: CDR1 LGHDT, CDR2 YNNKEL (reference sequence). The ends lost 1 base at V and 2 bases at J; junction bases unmatched: 8. This CDR3 is 17 amino acids long. The DNA of the CDR3 is TGTGCCAGCAGCCAAGTATCGTTCAGGGGGGCTGGAAACACCATATATTTT. Translated: CASSQVSFRGAGNTIYF.

The sample holds many counts of this clonotype. The chain combines TRBV12-3 or TRBV12-4 with TRBJ2-7; D possibly matches TRBD1 or TRBD2 (5 bases each). V lost 4 bases to trimming and J lost 3 bases, with 13 bases between them. The CDR3 has 14 residues. The CDR3 nucleotides are TGTGCCAGCAGTTCAGACCGGGACCTCTACGAGCAGTACTTC. It encodes CASSSDRDLYEQYF.

As concerns this clonotype: The junction does not match germline at one end; this may be a read error. The V call is TRBV7-9, the J call TRBJ2-5, with TRBD2 identical over 9 bases. The CDR3 is 15 residues long. CDR1 is SEHNR, CDR2 FQNEAQ, per germline (reference sequence). CDR3 sequence: CASSQRLADQETQYF. The CDR3 DNA follows: TGCGCCAGCAGCCAGAGACTAGCGGACCAAGAGACCCAGTACTTC.

The CDR3 is CASSYSGSGGANTGELFF. CDR3 DNA: TGTGCCAGCAGTTACTCGGGGAGCGGGGGGGCGAACACCGGGGAGCTGTTTTTT. V usage is TRBV6-5 and J usage is TRBJ2-2; 10 bases line up with TRBD2. V was clipped by 0 bases and J by 0 bases; unmatched bases: 4. Germline V lookup: CDR1 MNHEY, CDR2 SVGAGI. CDR3 length: 18 amino acids.

This clonotype was observed at least ten times. The chain recombines TRBV11-3 with TRBJ2-1, with D uncertain. CDR1 and CDR2 from the germline V gene are SGHNT and YENEEA. Trimming removed 0 bases from V and 8 bases from J, with 8 bases in between. The CDR3 extends over 13 amino acids. The CDR3 sequence is CASSLEIGYEQFF. The CDR3 DNA follows: TGTGCCAGCAGCTTAGAGATTGGTTATGAGCAGTTCTTC.